This entry features one T cell receptor beta chain sequence. The data were taken from a study of cytomegalovirus exposure and HLA in healthy donors. The study ran its PCR with 60 Vbeta and 13 Jbeta primers. TCRdb keeps only in-frame clones here, not all; method: immunoSEQ multiplex PCR. This table has more than 100,000 clones, about 74% appearing once. Trimming cost V 2 bases and J 3 bases, with 11 bases left between them. This CDR3 is built from 14 residues. Germline V gene data show CDR1 as MNHNS and CDR2 as SASEGT. The TCR sequence derives from a woman in her fifties or sixties in good health and CMV-seropositive. Material for sequencing was PBMCs. The chain employs TRBV6-1 and TRBJ2-7, with TRBD1 as a possible D gene (5 bases). CDR3 residues: CASSEYRTIYEQYF. The CDR3, as DNA: TGTGCCAGCAGTGAATATAGGACAATCTACGAGCAGTACTTC.